This T cell receptor beta chain was captured by sequencing in a study of blood T cells in healthy people across ages. Findings of the study overall: Shifts in expanded clonotypes may have been confounded by donor CMV status, which was unknown.

This clonotype was detected ten times or more. Its antigen is as yet unknown. Germline V gene lookup returns CDR1 MNHEY and CDR2 SVGEGT. The CDR3 totals 16 residues. With 7 bases removed from V and 0 bases from J, the gap between germline ends came to 16 bases. Primed by a sample-barcoded 5' primer and a J-beta primer mix, a second PCR proceeded for about 7 to 12 cycles. One entry per CDR3 protein, called by TCRdb with MiXCR from the 5' RACE reads. The table shows 850,000 to 950,000 distinct CDR3 sequences, with less than 35% occurring only once. The TCR was taken from a woman aged 80 or over in good health. The chain links TRBV6-2 or TRBV6-3 to TRBJ2-4; maybe TRBD2 (6 bases). The sequenced sample was blood. CDR3 nucleotides: TGTGCCAGCATCGAAAATGGAGGGGCAGCCAAAAACATTCAGTACTTC. As protein: CASIENGGAAKNIQYF.